This T cell receptor (beta chain) was documented in a study of CD8+ T cells in alopecia areata. On the study more broadly: Tofacitinib administration persisted for 6 to 18 months, succeeded by 6 months off drug.

TCR sequencing used cDNA made by reverse transcription of extracted RNA. Generated by immunoSEQ multiplex PCR, the TCRdb table keeps only in-frame clones and is missing some. The data hold hundreds of thousands of clones, with 66% observed a single time. Germline V gives CDR1 MNHNY, CDR2 SVGAGI (reference sequence). Trimming shortened V by 0 bases and J by 4 bases, and 15 bases separated the two germline ends. The length of the CDR3 is 16 residues. Treatment indicated: oral pan-JAK inhibitor, 5-10 mg twice daily. CD4+ and CD8+ T cells were sorted from PBMCs. V usage is TRBV6-6 and J usage is TRBJ1-2; D is perhaps TRBD1 (5 bases). Sequencing was performed on CD4+ T cells sorted from blood, taken at week 44, from a patient treated with tofacitinib. The receptor comes from a human donor with alopecia areata. In DNA form, the CDR3 reads TGTGCCAGCAGTTACTCGGGGGAACTTATTATCTATGGCTACACCTTC. Amino acids: CASSYSGELIIYGYTF.